One and the same sample provided the 12 T cell receptor beta chains below, sequenced in a study of shared T cell receptors in the human thymus. Some clones are missing from TCRdb's copy, which holds only in-frame ones; the method was immunoSEQ multiplex PCR. The data hold some 700,000 clones, with roughly 88% observed a single time. This same sample was also part of a study on human thymus T cells.

The sequenced sample was thymocytes. The receptors were sampled from a boy under two years old with a congenital heart defect.

The count of this clone is one. The CDR3 sequence is CASSTTGAVPNTGELFF. CDR3 DNA: TGTGCCAGCAGCACGACAGGAGCAGTCCCAAACACCGGGGAGCTGTTTTTT. V usage is TRBV7-9 and J usage is TRBJ2-2; possible D gene TRBD1, 6 bases. The CDR3 sequence is 17 residues long. The V gene's germline CDR1 is SEHNR and CDR2 FQNEAQ (reference sequence). Trimming cost V 5 bases and J 2 bases, with 18 bases left between them.

The rearrangement uses TRBV4-3 and TRBJ2-2; a weak D match, TRBD1 (6 bases). Germline values: CDR1 LGHNA, CDR2 YSLEER. The CDR3 covers 18 residues. Between the trimmed V and J ends, which lost 0 bases and 0 bases, there was a span of 14 bases. CDR3 protein: CASSQDQEQGPNTGELFF. The DNA of the CDR3 is TGCGCCAGCAGCCAAGACCAAGAACAGGGCCCGAACACCGGGGAGCTGTTTTTT.

This clone appeared once. The J gene is TRBJ2-2, the V gene TRBV14, with 7 bases aligning to TRBD2. V lost 3 bases to trimming and J lost 3 bases; unmatched junction nucleotides: 4. This CDR3 is built from 15 residues. Germline CDR1 and CDR2: SGHDN and FVKESK. The DNA of the CDR3 is TGTGCCAGCAGCCATGCGGCGGGGGACACCGGGGAGCTGTTTTTT. It is translated as CASSHAAGDTGELFF.

The V call is TRBV6-5, the J call TRBJ2-7, with TRBD2 identical over 8 bases. CDR3 length: 14 residues. CDR1 and CDR2 from the germline V gene are MNHEY and SVGAGI. The V and J ends lost 6 bases and 2 bases, in that order; junction bases with no gene match: 6. The CDR3 sequence: CASRQREPTYEQYF. The DNA for the CDR3 is TGTGCCAGCAGACAGCGGGAGCCTACCTACGAGCAGTACTTC.

V gene TRBV9 combines with J gene TRBJ2-2, with a possible D match to TRBD2 (5 bases). Trimming stripped 2 bases from V and 0 bases from J, with 8 bases between. Per germline, CDR1 SGDLS and CDR2 YYNGEE. The CDR3 loop spans 15 amino acids. The CDR3 nucleotides are TGTGCCAGCAGCGTCGGTAGCGCGAACACCGGGGAGCTGTTTTTT. Its translation: CASSVGSANTGELFF.

This clone was found a few times. The DNA of the CDR3 is TGTGCCAGCAGCCCCGGGGAGGACCAGCAGTACTTC. Protein: CASSPGEDQQYF. The chain links TRBV11-2 to TRBJ2-7; TRBD2 might be the D (6 bases). This CDR3 has 12 residues. From germline, CDR1 is SGHAT and CDR2 FQNNGV. V lost 5 bases, J lost 8 bases, and 13 bases lay in between.

This chain links TRBV2 with TRBJ1-4, with 8 bases matching TRBD1. The CDR3 contains 14 residues. CDR1 and CDR2 from the germline V gene are SNHLY and FYNNEI. V lost 5 bases to trimming and J lost 3 bases; unmatched junction nucleotides: 2. The DNA for the CDR3 is TGTGCCAGCAGTTTGACAGGGGCTAATGAAAAACTGTTTTTT. Residues: CASSLTGANEKLFF.

The chain carries TRBV20-1 and TRBJ2-7, with D unclear. The CDR3 length is 11 residues. The V gene lost 0 bases and the J gene lost 9 bases, with 9 bases spanning the gap. In germline, CDR1 is DFQATT, CDR2 SNEGSKA (reference sequence). The CDR3 sequence: CSARELFGQYF. CDR3 coding DNA: TGCAGTGCTAGAGAACTTTTCGGGCAGTACTTC.

The chain has TRBV5-1 and TRBJ2-1; 7 nucleotides agree with TRBD1. Germline V gene data show CDR1 as SGHRS and CDR2 as YFSETQ. V lost 3 bases and J lost 7; bases outside the gene matches: 16. The CDR3 contains 17 residues. CDR3 nucleotide sequence: TGCGCCAGCAGCTCAACCCCTTGGGGGCAGGGGGAGAATGAGCAGTTCTTC. Protein: CASSSTPWGQGENEQFF.

This chain connects TRBV4-3 to TRBJ1-2; TRBD1 agrees at 7 bases. Germline V CDR1 and CDR2: LGHNA, YSLEER. V lost 4 bases and J lost 4; bases outside the gene matches: 6. The CDR3 is 14 residues long. CDR3: CASSRDRVVYGYTF. DNA of the CDR3: TGCGCCAGCAGCCGGGACAGAGTGGTCTATGGCTACACCTTC.

This chain connects TRBV5-4 to TRBJ2-1; 10 bases map to TRBD1. Trimming took 4 bases from V and 3 from J; bases not matched to a gene: 7. CDR1 and CDR2 from the germline V gene are SGHNT and YYREEE (reference sequence). The CDR3 is 16 amino acids. As DNA, the CDR3 is TGTGCCAGCAGCCCGGACAGGGGGTTTTTCTACAATGAGCAGTTCTTC. This gives the protein CASSPDRGFFYNEQFF.

The J gene is TRBJ2-3, the V gene TRBV7-8; 7 nucleotides align to TRBD2. The CDR3 is 15 amino acids. The germline V gene has CDR1 SGHVS and CDR2 FQNEAQ. J was trimmed by 0 bases and V by 3 bases; bases with no gene match: 3. The CDR3 sequence is CASSFLRESTDTQYF. Written as DNA, the CDR3 is TGTGCCAGCAGCTTTCTGCGGGAGAGCACAGATACGCAGTATTTT.